This entry lists 31 T cell receptor beta chains sequenced from one sample in a study of early T cells in non-severe SARS-CoV-2 infection. One entry per CDR3 protein, called by TCRdb with MiXCR from the 5' RACE reads. Of some 91,000 distinct CDR3 sequences in the sample, under 15% were seen once. The material sequenced was whole blood. The receptors shown here come from an adult who was a healthcare worker with PCR-confirmed SARS-CoV-2 infection or an uninfected control (not recorded which).

In this sample, this clonotype turned up once. Here the CDR3 omits its conserved ending phenylalanine or tryptophan, so a read error is the likely source. This chain joins TRBV10-3 and TRBJ2-1; D remains ambiguous. Trimming took off 4 bases at V and 6 bases at J, with 10 bases between the two ends. The CDR3 contains 13 residues. CDR1 ENHRY and CDR2 SYGVKD come from the germline V gene. The CDR3 is CAISVESVNEQFS. In nucleotides, the CDR3 is TGTGCCATCAGTGTAGAAAGTGTCAATGAGCAGTTCTCC.

This clonotype was detected many times. V is TRBV4-2 and J is TRBJ2-3; TRBD2 matches 9 bases. Per the germline V gene, CDR1 is LGHNA and CDR2 is YNFKEQ. V lost 0 bases and J lost 1; bases outside the gene matches: 2. The CDR3 consists of 16 residues. The CDR3: CASSQEAGGGTDTQYF. The CDR3 DNA reads as TGTGCCAGCAGCCAAGAGGCGGGAGGGGGCACAGATACGCAGTATTTT.

This clonotype has only a few counts. The gene calls are TRBV5-1 and TRBJ2-6, with D unresolved. CDR1 SGHRS and CDR2 YFSETQ come from the germline V gene. V gave up 5 bases and J gave up 1 base, with 7 bases separating them. This CDR3 is built from 14 residues. In nucleotides, the CDR3 is TGCGCCAGCAGACTGACATCTGGGGCCAACGTCCTGACTTTC. This translates into CASRLTSGANVLTF.

The sample holds a few counts of this clonotype. The V call is TRBV12-3 or TRBV12-4, the J call TRBJ2-6; TRBD1 agrees at 10 bases. After removal of 3 bases from V and 1 base from J, the junction contained 3 bases not matched to a gene. CDR3 size: 17 residues. The CDR3 DNA reads as TGTGCCAGCAGTTTCTGGACAGGGGGTTCTGGGGCCAACGTCCTGACTTTC. Translating gives CASSFWTGGSGANVLTF.

This clonotype was detected many times. V usage is TRBV29-1 and J usage is TRBJ2-3; D may be TRBD1 or TRBD2 (5 bases each). Germline V gene data show CDR1 as SQVTM and CDR2 as ANQGSEA. CDR3 length: 11 residues. The chain's CDR3 is CSQGVSDTQYF. CDR3 DNA: TGCAGTCAGGGAGTCTCAGATACGCAGTATTTT.

The V call is TRBV5-6, the J call TRBJ2-1, with TRBD1 matching over 7 bases. Germline CDR1 is SGHDT and CDR2 is YYEEEE. Germline trimming cut 3 bases from V and 7 bases from J; bases unmatched to any gene: 7. The CDR3 consists of 14 residues. CDR3 sequence reads: CASSWVTGFNEQFF. In nucleotides, the CDR3 is TGTGCCAGCAGCTGGGTGACAGGGTTTAATGAGCAGTTCTTC.

This clonotype was picked up a small number of times. The V gene is TRBV6-2 or TRBV6-3, the J gene TRBJ1-1; D gene unclear. This CDR3 has 15 amino acids. From germline, CDR1 is MNHEY and CDR2 SVGEGT. The ends were cut back, 3 bases at V and 0 bases at J, with 11 bases in the middle. The CDR3 loop reads CASSYSGLMNTEAFF. Written as DNA, the CDR3 is TGTGCCAGCAGTTATAGCGGACTAATGAACACTGAAGCTTTCTTT.

The chain is built from TRBV12-3 or TRBV12-4 and TRBJ1-1; D not resolved. CDR3 length: 14 residues. The germline V and J ends were trimmed by 2 bases and 4 bases, with 11 bases remaining between them. CDR3 amino acids: CASSLRGLGTEAFF. The CDR3 coding sequence is TGTGCCAGCAGTTTACGTGGGTTGGGCACTGAAGCTTTCTTT.

J is TRBJ2-1 and V is TRBV10-2; D gene ambiguous. This CDR3 spans 13 amino acids. The V end was cut by 6 bases, the J end by 0 bases, with 6 bases between. Germline V gives CDR1 WSHSY, CDR2 SAAADI. CDR3 amino acids: CASRVSSYNEQFF. The CDR3 DNA is TGCGCCAGCAGGGTGAGCTCCTACAATGAGCAGTTCTTC.

This chain uses TRBV5-1 with TRBJ2-7, with a tentative D call TRBD2 (6 bases). CDR1 and CDR2 from the germline V gene are SGHRS and YFSETQ. This CDR3 comprises 20 residues. V lost 1 base and J lost 0, with 26 bases in between. The CDR3 sequence is CASSLSPTRLVGLGSYEQYF. The CDR3 DNA reads as TGCGCCAGCAGCTTGAGTCCCACCCGACTAGTGGGGTTAGGCTCCTACGAGCAGTACTTC.

The chain recombines TRBV29-1 with TRBJ2-1; TRBD2 matches 14 bases. Looked up from germline, CDR1 is SQVTM and CDR2 is ANQGSEA. CDR3 length: 15 amino acids. Trimming cost V 6 bases and J 0 bases; bases outside gene matches: 1. The CDR3 DNA reads TGCAGCGTAGGGACTAGCGGGAGCTCCTACAATGAGCAGTTCTTC. Translating it yields CSVGTSGSSYNEQFF.

The V gene is TRBV11-2, the J gene TRBJ2-7, with D perhaps matching TRBD2 (6 bases). This CDR3 contains 13 residues. Germline CDR1 reads SGHAT; CDR2 reads FQNNGV. V lost 4 bases to trimming and J lost 3 bases, with 10 bases between them. CDR3 nucleotides: TGTGCCAGCAGCTACGGGGGAGACTACGAGCAGTACTTC. Translating it yields CASSYGGDYEQYF. Combining the CDR3 with reference TRBV11-2 and TRBJ2-7 gives the whole variable domain EAGVAQSPRYKIIEKRQSVAFWCNPISGHATLYWYQQILGQGPKLLIQFQNNGVVDDSQLPKDRFSAERLKGVDSTLKIQPAKLEDSAVYLCASSYGGDYEQYFGPGTRLTVT.

This clonotype was detected only a few times. J is TRBJ2-6 and V is TRBV28; TRBD1 matches at 10 bases. V lost 7 bases to trimming and J lost 2 bases; unmatched junction nucleotides: 5. The CDR3 spans 16 residues. The germline CDR1 and CDR2 sequences are MDHEN and SYDVKM. The CDR3 sequence is CASTPGTGAGANVLTF. The CDR3 region has the DNA TGTGCCAGCACCCCTGGGACAGGGGCTGGGGCCAACGTCCTGACTTTC.

The chain links TRBV2 to TRBJ2-1; 7 bases fit TRBD1. V gave up 7 bases and J gave up 4 bases; unmatched junction bases: 10. The CDR3 extends over 15 amino acids. Germline-derived CDR1 and CDR2 are SNHLY and FYNNEI. The CDR3 loop is CASMLRQGYYNEQFF. As DNA, the CDR3 is TGTGCCAGCATGCTCCGACAGGGATATTACAATGAGCAGTTCTTC.

The rearrangement joins TRBV2 to TRBJ2-4, with 7 bases that match TRBD2. The CDR3 spans 14 residues. Trimming removed 6 bases from V and 5 bases from J; junction bases left unmatched: 7. CDR1 SNHLY and CDR2 FYNNEI come from the germline V gene. The CDR3 here is CASSATSLQNIQYF. CDR3 sequence (DNA): TGTGCCAGCAGCGCGACTAGCTTGCAAAACATTCAGTACTTC.

At least ten counts were recorded for this clonotype. V is TRBV20-1 and J is TRBJ2-1; 14 bases map to TRBD2. Germline V lookup: CDR1 DFQATT, CDR2 SNEGSKA (reference sequence). The CDR3 covers 17 residues. J lost 7 bases, V lost 1 base, and 9 bases had no gene match. CDR3: CSARVRGLAGEVNEQFF. The DNA for the CDR3 is TGCAGTGCTAGAGTTAGGGGACTAGCGGGAGAAGTAAATGAGCAGTTCTTC.

This chain joins TRBV7-2 and TRBJ2-7, with 10 positions matching TRBD2. CDR3 length: 13 amino acids. Trimming took 3 bases from V and 7 from J; bases not matched to a gene: 3. CDR1 is SGHTA, CDR2 FQGNSA, per germline. The CDR3 coding sequence is TGTGCCAGCAGCTTCCTACTAGCGGGGGAGCAGTACTTC. It yields the protein CASSFLLAGEQYF. Drawing the rest from reference TRBV7-2 and TRBJ2-7, the complete variable domain is GAGVSQSPSNKVTEKGKDVELRCDPISGHTALYWYRQSLGQGLEFLIYFQGNSAPDKSGLPSDRFSAERTGGSVSTLTIQRTQQEDSAVYLCASSFLLAGEQYFGPGTRLTVT.

CDR3: CASSFPGTYHNSPLHF. CDR3 nucleotides: TGTGCCAGCAGTTTCCCCGGGACATACCATAATTCACCCCTCCACTTT. J is TRBJ1-6 and V is TRBV28, with D possibly being TRBD1 (6 bases). The V gene lost 3 bases and the J gene lost 5 bases, with 14 bases spanning the gap. This CDR3 comprises 16 residues. Germline V CDR1 and CDR2: MDHEN, SYDVKM.

At least ten counts were recorded for this clonotype. DNA for the CDR3: TGTGCCAGCAGCATCAGACAGGGGGCCTACGAGCAGTACTTC. It is translated as CASSIRQGAYEQYF. The chain carries TRBV5-6 and TRBJ2-7; 9 nucleotides agree with TRBD1. The junction had 4 bases not matched to a gene; V was cut back by 4 bases and J by 2 bases. In germline, CDR1 is SGHDT, CDR2 YYEEEE. This CDR3 contains 14 residues.

The V gene is TRBV28, the J gene TRBJ1-2; perhaps TRBD1 as D (5 bases). CDR1 is MDHEN and CDR2 is SYDVKM in the germline V gene. CDR3 length: 12 residues. V was cut by 5 bases and J by 2 bases, with 6 bases left in between. The CDR3: CASSRQNYGYTF. The CDR3 DNA is TGTGCCAGCAGTAGACAGAACTATGGCTACACCTTC.

This clonotype was counted at least ten times. The chain carries TRBV4-3 and TRBJ2-3; no firm D call. Germline V gene data show CDR1 as LGHNA and CDR2 as YSLEER. V was clipped by 0 bases and J by 0 bases, with 4 bases between them. CDR3 size: 14 residues. CDR3 protein: CASSQDTSTDTQYF. In DNA form, the CDR3 reads TGCGCCAGCAGCCAAGACACTAGCACAGATACGCAGTATTTT.

The chain carries TRBV3-1 and TRBJ2-5; D is possibly TRBD2 (5 bases). V was cut by 0 bases and J by 9 bases, with 20 bases left in between. This CDR3 has 16 amino acids. Germline V lookup: CDR1 LGHDT, CDR2 YNNKEL (reference sequence). The CDR3 coding sequence is TGTGCCAGCAGCCAAGACGCCAGGATCGTCTGGGAGTCCCAGTACTTC. Protein product: CASSQDARIVWESQYF.

This chain uses TRBV2 with TRBJ2-7; no clear D. The CDR3 extends over 15 amino acids. Germline V lookup: CDR1 SNHLY, CDR2 FYNNEI. Trimming removed 2 bases at V and 2 bases at J, with 13 bases between. The CDR3 is CASSEMASYTYEQYF. CDR3 DNA: TGTGCCAGCAGTGAAATGGCGTCCTACACCTACGAGCAGTACTTC.

The V gene is TRBV9, the J gene TRBJ2-7, with 13 bases lining up with TRBD2. V lost 4 bases to trimming and J lost 2 bases; unmatched junction nucleotides: 3. The CDR3 is 15 residues long. Germline V CDR1 and CDR2: SGDLS, YYNGEE. This chain's CDR3 is CASSLGTSGTYEQYF. The CDR3 DNA is TGTGCCAGCAGCCTAGGGACTAGCGGGACCTACGAGCAGTACTTC.

This chain connects TRBV12-3 or TRBV12-4 to TRBJ1-1; D gene uncertain. The CDR3 contains 13 residues. Trimming pared 3 bases from V and 4 bases from J, leaving 9 bases between. The CDR3 spells CASSFIRSTEAFF. The CDR3 coding sequence is TGTGCCAGCAGTTTTATCAGGAGCACTGAAGCTTTCTTT.

This clonotype was found a few times. The chain carries TRBV5-4 and TRBJ2-3; TRBD2 matches at 10 bases. CDR3 length equals 16 residues. After removal of 4 bases from V and 4 bases from J, the junction contained 9 bases not matched to a gene. Germline-derived CDR1 and CDR2 are SGHNT and YYREEE (reference sequence). The CDR3 is CASSLSGRAVSDTQYF. In nucleotides, the CDR3 is TGTGCCAGCAGCCTAAGCGGGAGGGCCGTATCAGATACGCAGTATTTT.

There are a few counts of this clonotype. The chain combines TRBV28 with TRBJ2-7; D possibly corresponds to TRBD2 (6 bases). Germline V gives CDR1 MDHEN, CDR2 SYDVKM. This CDR3 region has 12 residues. The V and J ends lost 3 bases and 3 bases respectively, with 6 bases between them. The CDR3 sequence is CASSFGSYEQYF. The CDR3 DNA sequence: TGTGCCAGCAGTTTCGGGAGCTACGAGCAGTACTTC.

The genes are TRBV7-2 and TRBJ1-2; the D gene is possibly TRBD1 (5 bases). The V and J ends lost 1 base and 7 bases respectively, with 13 bases between them. This CDR3 is 14 amino acids long. CDR1 is SGHTA, CDR2 FQGNSA, per germline. Here the CDR3 reads CASSLGQGVGGYTF. In DNA form, the CDR3 reads TGTGCCAGCAGCTTAGGGCAGGGAGTAGGTGGCTACACCTTC.

The rearrangement uses TRBV20-1 and TRBJ2-2; 13 bases match TRBD2. CDR3 length equals 15 residues. Germline CDR1 and CDR2: DFQATT and SNEGSKA (reference sequence). V shed 6 bases and J 5 bases; nucleotides not matched to a gene: 6. The CDR3 loop reads CSATPGLAGTGELFF. In nucleotides, the CDR3 is TGCAGTGCAACCCCGGGACTAGCGGGAACCGGGGAGCTGTTTTTT.

This clonotype was observed a few times. J is TRBJ1-1 and V is TRBV7-9, with 8 bases lining up with TRBD1. CDR3 length: 16 amino acids. Germline-derived CDR1 and CDR2 are SEHNR and FQNEAQ (reference sequence). J was trimmed by 5 bases and V by 5 bases; bases with no gene match: 13. CDR3 residues: CASSRPAQGASTEAFF. For the CDR3, the DNA is TGTGCCAGCAGCCGGCCTGCCCAGGGGGCTAGTACTGAAGCTTTCTTT.

This clonotype came up a few times. The chain uses TRBV18 and TRBJ1-2; 12 nucleotides line up with TRBD1. This CDR3 comprises 15 residues. V was clipped by 2 bases and J by 4 bases; unmatched bases: 2. Germline CDR1 and CDR2: KGHSH and LQKENI. The CDR3 protein is CASSPGTGGIYGYTF. CDR3 DNA sequence: TGTGCCAGCTCACCAGGGACAGGGGGCATCTATGGCTACACCTTC.